What follows is one TCR beta chain and its context. The antigen remains unidentified. The sample comes from a study of cytomegalovirus exposure and HLA in healthy donors. Study at large: The roughly 700 first-cohort repertoires shared a platform with the 120 or so validation repertoires, as reported in a later analysis.

The study's findings and limits: Through in vitro validation, three CMV-associated chains were shown to be specific for CMV antigens.

In germline, CDR1 is LNHDA, CDR2 SQIVND (reference sequence). Trimming took 3 bases from V and 1 from J, leaving 7 bases between them. The CDR3 has 14 amino acids. Profiling relied on immunoSEQ multiplex PCR, and the TCRdb table lists in-frame clones only, not all of them. The sample yields 150,000 or so clones, about 91% seen once. Sample: PBMCs. This receptor was obtained from a woman between 18 and 29 years old in good health and CMV-seropositive. The chain employs TRBV19 and TRBJ1-5; D unclear. The CDR3 DNA follows: TGTGCCAGTAGTATCGGGGTGAGCAATCAGCCCCAGCATTTT. Encoded protein: CASSIGVSNQPQHF.